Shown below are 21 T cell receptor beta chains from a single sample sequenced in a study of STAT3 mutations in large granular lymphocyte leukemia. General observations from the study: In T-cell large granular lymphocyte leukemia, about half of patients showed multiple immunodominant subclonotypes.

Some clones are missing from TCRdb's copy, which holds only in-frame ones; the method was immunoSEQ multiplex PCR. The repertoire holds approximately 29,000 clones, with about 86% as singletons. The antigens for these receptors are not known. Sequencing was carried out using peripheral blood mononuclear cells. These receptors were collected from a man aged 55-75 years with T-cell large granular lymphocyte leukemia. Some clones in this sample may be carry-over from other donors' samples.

The CDR3 DNA reads TGTGCCAGCAGTTTACGGGTGACTAGCGGGAGAGCAGATACGCAGTATTTT. Its translation is CASSLRVTSGRADTQYF. V is TRBV27 and J is TRBJ2-3, with 12 bases that match TRBD2. The CDR3 loop spans 17 amino acids. Germline trimming cut 2 bases from V and 4 bases from J; bases unmatched to any gene: 7. CDR1 is MNHEY and CDR2 is SMNVEV in the germline V gene (reference sequence).

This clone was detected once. The CDR3 DNA is TGTGCCAGCAGTCCCGTCGGATCCACCGGGGAGCTGTTTTTT. Translated, it gives CASSPVGSTGELFF. The chain couples TRBV11-3 to TRBJ2-2; D is undetermined. Germline CDR1 and CDR2: SGHNT and YENEEA. There are 14 residues in the CDR3. V lost 6 bases, J lost 4 bases, and 12 bases lay in between.

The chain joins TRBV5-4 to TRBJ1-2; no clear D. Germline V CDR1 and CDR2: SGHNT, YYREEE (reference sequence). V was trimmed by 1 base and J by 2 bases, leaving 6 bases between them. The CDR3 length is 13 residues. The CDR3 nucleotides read TGTGCCAGCAGCTTGAGGTTCAACTATGGCTACACCTTC. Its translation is CASSLRFNYGYTF.

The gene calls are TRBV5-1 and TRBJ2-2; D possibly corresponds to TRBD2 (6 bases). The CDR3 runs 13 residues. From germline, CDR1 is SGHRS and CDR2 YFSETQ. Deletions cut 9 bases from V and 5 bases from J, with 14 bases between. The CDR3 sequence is CATGGELTGELFF. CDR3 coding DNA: TGCGCCACCGGAGGGGAGTTAACCGGGGAGCTGTTTTTT.

CDR3 DNA sequence: TGCAGCACGGACCTCGACAGGGGCCACGCCTCTAGCACAGATACGCAGTATTTT. Amino acids: CSTDLDRGHASSTDTQYF. The V and J genes are TRBV29-1 and TRBJ2-3, with TRBD1 identical over 8 bases. Losses at the gene ends were 8 bases for V and 0 bases for J; bases not matched to a gene: 19. The CDR3 loop spans 18 amino acids. The germline CDR1 and CDR2 sequences are SQVTM and ANQGSEA.

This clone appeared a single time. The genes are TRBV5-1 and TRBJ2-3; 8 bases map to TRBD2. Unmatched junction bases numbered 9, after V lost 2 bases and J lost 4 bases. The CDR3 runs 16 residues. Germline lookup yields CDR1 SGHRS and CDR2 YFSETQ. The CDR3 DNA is TGCGCCAGCAGCTTTACTAGCGGAGGGGGGGCAGATACGCAGTATTTT. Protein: CASSFTSGGGADTQYF.

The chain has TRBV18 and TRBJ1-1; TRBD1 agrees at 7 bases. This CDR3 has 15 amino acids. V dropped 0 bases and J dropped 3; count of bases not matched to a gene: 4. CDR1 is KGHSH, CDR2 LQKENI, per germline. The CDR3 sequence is CASSPPGRGDTEAFF. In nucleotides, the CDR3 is TGTGCCAGCTCACCACCCGGCAGGGGGGACACTGAAGCTTTCTTT.

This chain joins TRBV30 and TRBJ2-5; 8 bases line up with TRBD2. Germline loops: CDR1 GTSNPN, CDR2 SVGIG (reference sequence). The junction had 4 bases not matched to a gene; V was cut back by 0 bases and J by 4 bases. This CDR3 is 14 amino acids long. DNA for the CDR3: TGTGCCTGGAGTGTACCCGGGGGGGGAGAGACCCAGTACTTC. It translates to CAWSVPGGGETQYF.

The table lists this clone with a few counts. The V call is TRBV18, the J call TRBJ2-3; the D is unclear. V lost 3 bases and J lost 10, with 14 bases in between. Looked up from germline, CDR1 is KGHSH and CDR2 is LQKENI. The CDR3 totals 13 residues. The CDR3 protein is CASSPGPTGPQYF. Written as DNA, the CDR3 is TGTGCCAGCTCACCCGGACCCACGGGTCCGCAGTATTTT.

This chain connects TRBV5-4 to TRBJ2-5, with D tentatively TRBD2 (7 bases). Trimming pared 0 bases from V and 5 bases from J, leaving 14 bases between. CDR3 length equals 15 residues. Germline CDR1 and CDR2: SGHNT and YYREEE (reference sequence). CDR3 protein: CASSLVRGAKETQYF. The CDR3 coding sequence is TGTGCCAGCAGCTTGGTTCGGGGGGCGAAGGAGACCCAGTACTTC.

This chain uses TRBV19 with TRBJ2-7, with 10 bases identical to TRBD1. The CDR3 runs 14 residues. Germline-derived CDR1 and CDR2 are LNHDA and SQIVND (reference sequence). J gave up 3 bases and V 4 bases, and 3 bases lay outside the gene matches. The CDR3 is CASSTGQGVYEQYF. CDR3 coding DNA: TGTGCCAGTAGTACCGGACAGGGGGTCTACGAGCAGTACTTC.

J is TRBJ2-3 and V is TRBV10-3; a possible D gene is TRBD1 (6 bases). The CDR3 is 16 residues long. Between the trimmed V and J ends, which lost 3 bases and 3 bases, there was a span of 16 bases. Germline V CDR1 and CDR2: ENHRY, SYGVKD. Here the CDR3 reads CAISDLLGQGTDTQYF. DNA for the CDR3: TGTGCCATCAGTGACCTGCTCGGGCAGGGGACAGATACGCAGTATTTT.

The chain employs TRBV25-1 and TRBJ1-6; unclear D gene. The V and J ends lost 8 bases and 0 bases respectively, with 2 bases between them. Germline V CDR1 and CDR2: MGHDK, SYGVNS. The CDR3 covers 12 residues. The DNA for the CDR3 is TGTGCCAGCCACTCCTATAATTCACCCCTCCACTTT. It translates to CASHSYNSPLHF. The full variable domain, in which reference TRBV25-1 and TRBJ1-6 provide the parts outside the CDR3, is EADIYQTPRYLVIGTGKKITLECSQTMGHDKMYWYQQDPGMELHLIHYSYGVNSTEKGDLSSESTVSRIRTEHFPLTLESARPSHTSQYLCASHSYNSPLHFGNGTRLTVT.

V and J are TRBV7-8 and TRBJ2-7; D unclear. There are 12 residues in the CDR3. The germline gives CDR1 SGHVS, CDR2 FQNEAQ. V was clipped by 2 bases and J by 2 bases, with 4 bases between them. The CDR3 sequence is CASSLLAYEQYF. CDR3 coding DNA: TGTGCCAGCAGCTTATTGGCCTACGAGCAGTACTTC.

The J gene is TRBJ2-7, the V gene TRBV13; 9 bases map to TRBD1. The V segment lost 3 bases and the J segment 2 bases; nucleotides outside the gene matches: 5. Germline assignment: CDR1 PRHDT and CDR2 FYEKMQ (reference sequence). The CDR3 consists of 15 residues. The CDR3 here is CASSFRDRAAYEQYF. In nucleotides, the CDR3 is TGTGCCAGCAGCTTCCGGGACAGGGCAGCCTACGAGCAGTACTTC. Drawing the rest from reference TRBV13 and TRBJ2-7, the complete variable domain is AAGVIQSPRHLIKEKRETATLKCYPIPRHDTVYWYQQGPGQDPQFLISFYEKMQSDKGSIPDRFSAQQFSDYHSELNMSSLELGDSALYFCASSFRDRAAYEQYFGPGTRLTVT.

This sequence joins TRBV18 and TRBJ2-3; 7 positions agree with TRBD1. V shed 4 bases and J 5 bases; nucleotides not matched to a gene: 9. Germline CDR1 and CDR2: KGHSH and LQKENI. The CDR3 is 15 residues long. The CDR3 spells CASSRNRGQLDTQYF. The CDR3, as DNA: TGTGCCAGCTCACGTAACAGGGGACAGTTAGATACGCAGTATTTT.

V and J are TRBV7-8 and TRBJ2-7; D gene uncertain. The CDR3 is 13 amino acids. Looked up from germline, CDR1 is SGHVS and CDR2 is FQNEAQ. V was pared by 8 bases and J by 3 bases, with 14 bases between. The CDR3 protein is CASRPRGNYEQYF. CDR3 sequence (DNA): TGTGCCAGCCGGCCCCGAGGAAACTACGAGCAGTACTTC.

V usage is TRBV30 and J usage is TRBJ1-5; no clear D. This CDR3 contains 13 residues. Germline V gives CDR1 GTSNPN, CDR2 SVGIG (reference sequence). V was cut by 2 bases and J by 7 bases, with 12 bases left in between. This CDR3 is CAWSIGVEQPQHF. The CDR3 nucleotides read TGTGCCTGGAGTATTGGGGTAGAACAGCCCCAGCATTTT.

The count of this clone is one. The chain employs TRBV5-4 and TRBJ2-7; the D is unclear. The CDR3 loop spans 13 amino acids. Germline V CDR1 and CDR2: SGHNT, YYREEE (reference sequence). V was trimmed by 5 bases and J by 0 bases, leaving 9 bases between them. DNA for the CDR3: TGTGCCAGCAGGGACGTGAGCTCCTACGAGCAGTACTTC. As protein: CASRDVSSYEQYF.

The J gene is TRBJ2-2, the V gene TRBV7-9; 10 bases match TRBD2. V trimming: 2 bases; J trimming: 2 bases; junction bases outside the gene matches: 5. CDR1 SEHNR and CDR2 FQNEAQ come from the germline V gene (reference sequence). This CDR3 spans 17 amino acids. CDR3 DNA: TGTGCCAGCAGCTTAACTAGCGGGACCTATAACACCGGGGAGCTGTTTTTT. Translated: CASSLTSGTYNTGELFF.

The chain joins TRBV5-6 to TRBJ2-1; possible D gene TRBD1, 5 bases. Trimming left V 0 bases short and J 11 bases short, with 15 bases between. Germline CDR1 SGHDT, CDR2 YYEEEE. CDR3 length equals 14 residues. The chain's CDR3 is CASSLVARDNKQFF. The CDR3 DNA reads TGTGCCAGCAGCTTGGTTGCCAGGGATAATAAGCAGTTCTTC.